Sequencing of this T cell receptor beta chain was carried out in a study of T-cell memory formation after mild COVID-19. Across the whole study: TCR clusters showed largely donor specificity.

The CDR3 has 15 amino acids. V lost 3 bases and J lost 3, with 14 bases in between. The germline CDR1 and CDR2 sequences are SGHRS and YFSETQ. TCRdb used MiXCR to reprocess the 5' RACE reads, holding one entry per CDR3 protein. The sample contains 400,000 to 550,000 distinct CDR3 sequences, around a quarter of which appear only once. Material: PBMCs or a T cell subset sorted from them (not recorded which). The J gene is TRBJ2-3, the V gene TRBV5-1; D might be TRBD2 (6 bases). The clonotype was recovered from an adult woman who had mild COVID-19 (a few samples of this study predate the infection). Cell type and time point are not known. The CDR3 spells CASSSAGPRTDTQYF. The CDR3 DNA reads as TGCGCCAGCAGCTCGGCGGGACCCAGGACAGATACGCAGTATTTT.